Sequencing of this T cell receptor beta chain was carried out in a study of long-term antiretroviral therapy in people with HIV. The study's findings and limits: Clones showing expansion before ART dominated the repertoire at all time points.

It was version v3.0 of the immunoSEQ assay that was run at survey level. TCRdb's table, derived via immunoSEQ multiplex PCR, lists solely in-frame clones and lacks some. Of 20,000 to 30,000 clones listed, about four fifths were seen once; the top ten hold just over 5%. About this clone: Antigen unknown.

The material was unsorted PBMCs, obtained 3 years after starting antiretroviral therapy. The sequence was obtained from a man younger than 35 with HIV.

The CDR3 nucleotides read TGTGCCATCAGTGAGGGAGTGGGACAGATATATGGCTACACCTTC. It yields the protein CAISEGVGQIYGYTF. The rearrangement links TRBV10-3 to TRBJ1-2, with 7 bases fitting TRBD1. V was clipped by 2 bases and J by 5 bases; unmatched bases: 8. Germline CDR1 reads ENHRY; CDR2 reads SYGVKD. The CDR3 is 15 amino acids.